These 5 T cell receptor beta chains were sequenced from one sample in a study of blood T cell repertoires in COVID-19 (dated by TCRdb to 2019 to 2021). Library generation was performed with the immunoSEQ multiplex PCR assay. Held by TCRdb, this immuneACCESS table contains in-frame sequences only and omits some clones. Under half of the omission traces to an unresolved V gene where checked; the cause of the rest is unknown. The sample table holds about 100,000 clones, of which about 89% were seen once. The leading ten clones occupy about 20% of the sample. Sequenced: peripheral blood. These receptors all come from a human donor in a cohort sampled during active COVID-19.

CDR3 bases: TGTGCCAGCAGCGTAGAGCTAGCGGGGACTTACACCGGGGAGCTGTTTTTT. Its translation is CASSVELAGTYTGELFF. The chain combines TRBV9 with TRBJ2-2, with 9 bases fitting TRBD2. The CDR3 length is 17 residues. The germline CDR1 and CDR2 sequences are SGDLS and YYNGEE. Unmatched junction bases numbered 6, after V lost 0 bases and J lost 3 bases.

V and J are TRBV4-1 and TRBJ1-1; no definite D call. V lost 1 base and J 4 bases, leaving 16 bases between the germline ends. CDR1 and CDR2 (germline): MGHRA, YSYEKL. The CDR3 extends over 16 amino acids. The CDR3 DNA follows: TGCGCCAGCAGCCAAGCTGCTCAGGTACAAGGCACTGAAGCTTTCTTT. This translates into CASSQAAQVQGTEAFF.

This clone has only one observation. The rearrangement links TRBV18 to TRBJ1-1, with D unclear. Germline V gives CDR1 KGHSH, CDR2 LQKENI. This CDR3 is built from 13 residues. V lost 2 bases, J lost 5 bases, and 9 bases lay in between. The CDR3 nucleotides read TGTGCCAGCTCACCATCTGGCAGGACTGAAGCTTTCTTT. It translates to CASSPSGRTEAFF. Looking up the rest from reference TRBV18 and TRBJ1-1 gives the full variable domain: NAGVMQNPRHLVRRRGQEARLRCSPMKGHSHVYWYRQLPEEGLKFMVYLQKENIIDESGMPKERFSAEFPKEGPSILRIQQVVRGDSAAYFCASSPSGRTEAFFGQGTRLTVV.

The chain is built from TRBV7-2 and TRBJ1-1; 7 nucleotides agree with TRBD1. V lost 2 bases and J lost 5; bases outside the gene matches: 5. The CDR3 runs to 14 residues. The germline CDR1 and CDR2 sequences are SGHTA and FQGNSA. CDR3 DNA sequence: TGTGCCAGCAGCTTATGGCAGGGGGGAACTGAAGCTTTCTTT. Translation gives CASSLWQGGTEAFF.

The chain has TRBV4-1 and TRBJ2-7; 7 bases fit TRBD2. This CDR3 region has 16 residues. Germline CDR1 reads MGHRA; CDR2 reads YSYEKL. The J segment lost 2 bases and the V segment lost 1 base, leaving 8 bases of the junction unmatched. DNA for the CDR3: TGCGCCAGCAGCCAAGCACTTTCTAGCGGTACCTACGAGCAGTACTTC. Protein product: CASSQALSSGTYEQYF.